This T cell receptor (beta chain) emerged from a study of shared clonotypes between healthy human individuals. Using immunoSEQ multiplex PCR, the repertoire was profiled, and TCRdb retains in-frame clones only, with some absent. The sample yields 1,500,000 or so clones, around 98.5% seen once. The germline V gene encodes CDR1 LNHDA and CDR2 SQIVND (reference sequence). The V gene lost 5 bases and the J gene lost 0 bases, with 7 bases spanning the gap. The CDR3 contains 14 residues. The clonotype originates from a man aged 25 to 45 in good health. Sequenced: naive CD4+ T cells sorted from blood. The subset here: CD45RA+ positively selected. This chain connects TRBV19 to TRBJ2-2; D unclear. CDR3 coding DNA: TGTGCCAGTAGTTGGCTCCCGAACACCGGGGAGCTGTTTTTT. This codes for CASSWLPNTGELFF.